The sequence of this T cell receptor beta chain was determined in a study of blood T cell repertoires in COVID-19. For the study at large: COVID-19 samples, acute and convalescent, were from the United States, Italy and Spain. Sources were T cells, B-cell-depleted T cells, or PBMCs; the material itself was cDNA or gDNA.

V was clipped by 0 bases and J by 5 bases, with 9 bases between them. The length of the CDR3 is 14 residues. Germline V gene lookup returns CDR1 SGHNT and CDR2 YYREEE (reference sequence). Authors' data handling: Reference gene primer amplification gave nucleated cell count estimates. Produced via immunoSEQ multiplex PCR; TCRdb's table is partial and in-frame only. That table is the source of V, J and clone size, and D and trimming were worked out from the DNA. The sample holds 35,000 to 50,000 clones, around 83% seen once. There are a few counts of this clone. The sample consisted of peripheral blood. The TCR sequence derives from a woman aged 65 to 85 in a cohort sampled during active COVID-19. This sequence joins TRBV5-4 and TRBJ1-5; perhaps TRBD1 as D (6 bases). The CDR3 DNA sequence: TGTGCCAGCAGCTTGGATGCAGGGGATCAGCCCCAGCATTTT. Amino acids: CASSLDAGDQPQHF.